A selection of T cell receptor beta chains follows, all from one sample in a study of cytomegalovirus exposure and HLA in healthy donors. Generated by immunoSEQ multiplex PCR, the TCRdb table keeps only in-frame clones and is missing some. The sample includes 110,000 to 150,000 clones, roughly 93% of them seen just once. Material: PBMCs. All receptors derive from a man aged 18-30 years in good health and CMV-seropositive. The CDR3 runs from the conserved cysteine through the conserved F or W. D genes are given only for firm matches. Part of the rows lack a size; the others show once, few, many or a class for expanded clones.

v_call: TRBV4-2; clone_size: -; d_call: -; j_call: TRBJ2-7; cdr3_aa: CASSQSLVSYEQYF; cdr3_nt: TGTGCCAGCAGCCAAAGCCTGGTATCCTACGAGCAGTACTTC
v_call: TRBV5-1; clone_size: -; d_call: -; j_call: TRBJ2-5; cdr3_aa: CASSLLQETQYF; cdr3_nt: TGCGCCAGCAGCCTACTCCAAGAGACCCAGTACTTC
v_call: TRBV6-1; clone_size: once; d_call: -; j_call: TRBJ1-5; cdr3_aa: CASSTDPGPNQPQHF; cdr3_nt: TGTGCCAGCAGTACGGACCCAGGGCCCAATCAGCCCCAGCATTTT
v_call: TRBV29-1; clone_size: -; d_call: TRBD2; j_call: TRBJ2-2; cdr3_aa: CSAGRPSGSGELFF; cdr3_nt: TGCAGCGCCGGGAGGCCCTCGGGGAGCGGGGAGCTGTTTTTT
v_call: TRBV28; clone_size: -; d_call: TRBD1; j_call: TRBJ2-1; cdr3_aa: CASSSHGIGTESYNEQFF; cdr3_nt: TGTGCCAGCAGTTCACATGGCATCGGGACAGAATCCTACAATGAGCAGTTCTTC
v_call: TRBV5-1; clone_size: -; d_call: -; j_call: TRBJ2-3; cdr3_aa: CASSFSGTDTQYF; cdr3_nt: TGCGCCAGCAGCTTCTCGGGCACAGATACGCAGTATTTT
v_call: TRBV14; clone_size: -; d_call: -; j_call: TRBJ2-5; cdr3_aa: CASSQDGLQETQYF; cdr3_nt: TGTGCCAGCAGCCAAGATGGTCTACAAGAGACCCAGTACTTC
v_call: TRBV5-4; clone_size: -; d_call: -; j_call: TRBJ1-4; cdr3_aa: CASSFSQHANEKLFF; cdr3_nt: TGTGCCAGCAGCTTCTCACAGCATGCTAATGAAAAACTGTTTTTT
v_call: TRBV28; clone_size: -; d_call: -; j_call: TRBJ1-1; cdr3_aa: CASIRGGGNTEAFF; cdr3_nt: TGTGCCAGCATCCGAGGGGGGGGCAACACTGAAGCTTTCTTT
v_call: TRBV30; clone_size: -; d_call: TRBD1; j_call: TRBJ2-7; cdr3_aa: CAWSGDRGYEQYF; cdr3_nt: TGTGCCTGGAGTGGGGACAGGGGCTACGAGCAGTACTTC
v_call: TRBV5-1; clone_size: -; d_call: TRBD1; j_call: TRBJ2-2; cdr3_aa: CASLTGPNTGELFF; cdr3_nt: TGCGCCAGCTTGACAGGGCCGAACACCGGGGAGCTGTTTTTT
v_call: TRBV7-2; clone_size: few; d_call: -; j_call: TRBJ2-2; cdr3_aa: CASSSSTGELFF; cdr3_nt: TGTGCCAGCAGCTCCTCTACCGGGGAGCTGTTTTTT
v_call: TRBV30; clone_size: once; d_call: -; j_call: TRBJ1-2; cdr3_aa: CAWSVTEDYGYTF; cdr3_nt: TGTGCCTGGAGTGTGACAGAGGACTATGGCTACACCTTC
v_call: TRBV7-8; clone_size: -; d_call: TRBD1; j_call: TRBJ2-5; cdr3_aa: CASSSHGTDQETQYF; cdr3_nt: TGTGCCAGCAGCTCTCACGGGACAGACCAAGAGACCCAGTACTTC
v_call: TRBV28; clone_size: -; d_call: -; j_call: TRBJ1-2; cdr3_aa: CASSFRGVSGYTF; cdr3_nt: TGTGCCAGCAGTTTTCGCGGAGTTAGTGGCTACACCTTC
v_call: TRBV29-1; clone_size: -; d_call: TRBD2; j_call: TRBJ2-5; cdr3_aa: CSVDPGTSVEETQYF; cdr3_nt: TGCAGCGTTGACCCCGGGACTAGCGTCGAAGAGACCCAGTACTTC
v_call: TRBV28; clone_size: -; d_call: -; j_call: TRBJ2-7; cdr3_aa: CGTRGIPYEQYF; cdr3_nt: TGTGGGACGAGGGGGATTCCCTACGAGCAGTACTTC
v_call: TRBV10-3; clone_size: -; d_call: -; j_call: TRBJ2-2; cdr3_aa: CAAGLEFGELFF; cdr3_nt: TGTGCCGCAGGGCTGGAGTTCGGGGAGCTGTTTTTT
v_call: TRBV5-4; clone_size: -; d_call: TRBD2; j_call: TRBJ2-5; cdr3_aa: CASSPGLAGVTETQYF; cdr3_nt: TGTGCCAGCAGCCCGGGACTAGCGGGAGTCACAGAGACCCAGTACTTC
v_call: TRBV7-8; clone_size: few; d_call: -; j_call: TRBJ2-7; cdr3_aa: CASSSYSYEQYF; cdr3_nt: TGTGCCAGCAGCTCCTACAGCTACGAGCAGTACTTC
v_call: TRBV2; clone_size: -; d_call: TRBD2; j_call: TRBJ2-1; cdr3_aa: CATGGTSRYNEQFF; cdr3_nt: TGTGCCACCGGAGGGACTAGCCGCTACAATGAGCAGTTCTTC
v_call: TRBV27; clone_size: -; d_call: TRBD1; j_call: TRBJ1-6; cdr3_aa: CASRYGQATLNSPLHF; cdr3_nt: TGTGCCAGCAGGTACGGACAGGCCACCCTCAATTCACCCCTCCACTTT
v_call: TRBV19; clone_size: -; d_call: -; j_call: TRBJ1-5; cdr3_aa: CASSTAGLSNQPQHF; cdr3_nt: TGTGCCAGTAGTACGGCAGGACTGAGCAATCAGCCCCAGCATTTT
v_call: TRBV7-9; clone_size: -; d_call: TRBD2; j_call: TRBJ2-7; cdr3_aa: CASSYAGGSYEQYF; cdr3_nt: TGTGCCAGCAGCTACGCGGGAGGCTCCTACGAGCAGTACTTC
v_call: TRBV7-9; clone_size: -; d_call: TRBD2; j_call: TRBJ2-7; cdr3_aa: CASSTQGLAGPSSYEQYF; cdr3_nt: TGTGCCAGCAGCACACAGGGACTAGCGGGCCCCAGCTCCTACGAGCAGTACTTC
v_call: TRBV4-1; clone_size: -; d_call: TRBD2; j_call: TRBJ2-1; cdr3_aa: CASSSGTSYNEQFF; cdr3_nt: TGCGCCAGCAGCTCTGGGACTAGCTATAATGAGCAGTTCTTC
v_call: TRBV5-1; clone_size: -; d_call: -; j_call: TRBJ1-1; cdr3_aa: CASSLSSNTEAFF; cdr3_nt: TGCGCCAGCAGCTTGTCGTCGAACACTGAAGCTTTCTTT
v_call: TRBV7-8; clone_size: few; d_call: -; j_call: TRBJ1-6; cdr3_aa: CASSLVLGGYNSPLHF; cdr3_nt: TGTGCCAGCAGCTTAGTTTTGGGGGGCTATAATTCACCCCTCCACTTT
v_call: TRBV11-2; clone_size: once; d_call: -; j_call: TRBJ2-3; cdr3_aa: CASSLDSGTTDTQYF; cdr3_nt: TGTGCCAGCAGCTTAGATAGCGGAACCACAGATACGCAGTATTTT
v_call: TRBV2; clone_size: -; d_call: -; j_call: TRBJ1-4; cdr3_aa: CASSEWGGKLFF; cdr3_nt: TGTGCCAGCAGTGAATGGGGCGGAAAACTGTTTTTT
v_call: TRBV30; clone_size: -; d_call: -; j_call: TRBJ1-3; cdr3_aa: CAWSVARGGNTIYF; cdr3_nt: TGTGCCTGGAGTGTAGCCCGGGGTGGAAACACCATATATTTT
v_call: TRBV28; clone_size: -; d_call: TRBD2; j_call: TRBJ2-7; cdr3_aa: CASSLSGRVGNEQYF; cdr3_nt: TGTGCCAGCAGTTTATCGGGGAGGGTGGGGAACGAGCAGTACTTC
v_call: TRBV2; clone_size: -; d_call: -; j_call: TRBJ1-4; cdr3_aa: CASSSGGAREKLFF; cdr3_nt: TGTGCCAGCAGTTCTGGGGGGGCCAGAGAAAAACTGTTTTTT
v_call: TRBV4-1; clone_size: -; d_call: -; j_call: TRBJ1-4; cdr3_aa: CASSQLANNEKLFF; cdr3_nt: TGCGCCAGCAGCCAGCTAGCCAATAATGAAAAACTGTTTTTT
v_call: TRBV7-8; clone_size: -; d_call: -; j_call: TRBJ2-6; cdr3_aa: CASSFERIRSGANVLTF; cdr3_nt: TGTGCCAGCAGCTTCGAGAGGATCCGCTCTGGGGCCAACGTCCTGACTTTC
v_call: TRBV7-9; clone_size: -; d_call: TRBD1; j_call: TRBJ1-3; cdr3_aa: CASSPGQGDNLGNTIYF; cdr3_nt: TGTGCCAGCAGCCCCGGACAGGGGGATAACCTTGGAAACACCATATATTTT
v_call: TRBV1; clone_size: -; d_call: -; j_call: TRBJ2-7; cdr3_aa: CTSSQALRFLGNFVYEQYF; cdr3_nt: TGCACCAGCAGCCAAGCCTTAAGATTCCTTGGCAATTTTGTCTACGAGCAGTACTTC
v_call: TRBV6-6; clone_size: -; d_call: -; j_call: TRBJ2-7; cdr3_aa: CASSYLRAYEQYF; cdr3_nt: TGTGCCAGCAGTTACCTGCGTGCCTACGAGCAGTACTTC
v_call: TRBV4-2; clone_size: -; d_call: -; j_call: TRBJ2-7; cdr3_aa: CASSQGPSAQREQYF; cdr3_nt: TGTGCCAGCAGCCAGGGTCCTAGCGCCCAACGGGAGCAGTACTTC
v_call: TRBV18; clone_size: -; d_call: TRBD1; j_call: TRBJ1-1; cdr3_aa: CASSPGTAEAFF; cdr3_nt: TGTGCCAGCTCACCGGGGACAGCTGAAGCTTTCTTT